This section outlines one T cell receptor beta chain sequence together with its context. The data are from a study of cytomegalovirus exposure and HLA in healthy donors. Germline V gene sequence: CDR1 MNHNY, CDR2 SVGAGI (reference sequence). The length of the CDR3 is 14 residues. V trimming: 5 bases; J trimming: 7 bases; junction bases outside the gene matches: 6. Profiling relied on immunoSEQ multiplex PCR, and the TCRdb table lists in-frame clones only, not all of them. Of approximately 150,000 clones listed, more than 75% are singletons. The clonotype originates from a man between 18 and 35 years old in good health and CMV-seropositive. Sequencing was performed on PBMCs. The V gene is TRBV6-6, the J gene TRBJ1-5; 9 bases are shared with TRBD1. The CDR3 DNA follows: TGTGCCAGCAGTGACCGGGACAGGGAACAGCCCCAGCATTTT. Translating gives CASSDRDREQPQHF.